This T cell receptor beta chain was sequenced during a study of radiotherapy plus CTLA-4 blockade in lung cancer. Study summary: In around 19% of patients, objective responses were seen; approximately 34% had disease control.

On this clone itself: Its antigen is as yet unknown.

Enrolled patients, whose metastatic non-small-cell lung cancer was chemo-refractory, received focal radiation plus CTLA-4 blockade with ipilimumab. The CDR3 totals 17 residues. Germline CDR1 is MNHNS and CDR2 is SASEGT. Trimming cost V 2 bases and J 8 bases, with 24 bases left between them. Broader study findings: After treatment with radiotherapy plus ipilimumab, TCR clones that came from the tumor expanded in blood. Early blood T cell clone dynamics reportedly forecast response best, with interferon-beta.

The table came from immunoSEQ multiplex PCR; TCRdb's copy has only in-frame clones and leaves some out. The data show fewer than 65,000 clones, with approximately 84% seen just once and roughly 4.9% held by the top ten. This TCR derives from a human donor with non-small cell lung cancer whose response to radiotherapy plus ipilimumab could not be evaluated. The sequences come from peripheral blood, collected from a patient treated with radiotherapy plus ipilimumab. The chain is built from TRBV6-1 and TRBJ1-1; TRBD1 is a possible D gene (5 bases). The CDR3 nucleotides are TGTGCCAGCAGTGAACTATCCGACGGATTGGGGCGGCACGAAGCTTTCTTT. Translated, it gives CASSELSDGLGRHEAFF.